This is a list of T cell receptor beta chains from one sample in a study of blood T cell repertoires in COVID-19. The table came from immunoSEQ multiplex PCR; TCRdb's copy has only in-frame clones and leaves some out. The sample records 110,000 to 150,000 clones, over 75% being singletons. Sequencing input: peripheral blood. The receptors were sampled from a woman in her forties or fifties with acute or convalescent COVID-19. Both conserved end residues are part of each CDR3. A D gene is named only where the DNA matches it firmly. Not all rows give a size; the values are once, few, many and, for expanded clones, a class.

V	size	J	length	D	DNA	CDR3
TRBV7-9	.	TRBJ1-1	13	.	TGTGCCAGCAGCTTCGGTTCGGACTATGAAGCTTTCTTT	CASSFGSDYEAFF
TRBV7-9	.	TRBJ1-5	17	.	TGTGCCAGCAGCTCCGGAACGACAGCTACCAGCAATCAGCCCCAGCATTTT	CASSSGTTATSNQPQHF
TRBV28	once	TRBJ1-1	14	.	TGTGCCAGCAGTCTGGGACATCCGAACACTGAAGCTTTCTTT	CASSLGHPNTEAFF
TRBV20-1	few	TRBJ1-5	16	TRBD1	TGCAGTGCTAGTGACAGGGGGCTCAATAGCAATCAGCCCCAGCATTTT	CSASDRGLNSNQPQHF
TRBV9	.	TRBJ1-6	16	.	TGTGCCAGCAGCGTAGAAGTTGAGGCTACCCTCGGGCCCCTCCACTTT	CASSVEVEATLGPLHF
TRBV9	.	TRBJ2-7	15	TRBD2	TGTGCCAGCAGCTTACAAGGACTAGCGGGGAACGAGCAGTACTTC	CASSLQGLAGNEQYF
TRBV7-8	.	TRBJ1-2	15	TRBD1	TGTGCCAGCAGCTCCCCGGGACAGAACCCCTATGGCTACACCTTC	CASSSPGQNPYGYTF
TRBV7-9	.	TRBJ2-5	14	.	TGTGCCAGCAGCCAGGACCAGGGCTCAGAGACCCAGTACTTC	CASSQDQGSETQYF
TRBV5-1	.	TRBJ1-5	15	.	TGCGCCAGCAGCTTCGCTGGCAGGTCCAATCAGCCCCAGCATTTT	CASSFAGRSNQPQHF
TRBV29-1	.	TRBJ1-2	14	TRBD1	TGCAGCGCCGGGGACAGGCTGTCCCTCTATGGCTACACCTTC	CSAGDRLSLYGYTF
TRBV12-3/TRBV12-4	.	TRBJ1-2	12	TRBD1	TGTGCCAGCAGAACAGGGGGACGGGGCTACACCTTC	CASRTGGRGYTF
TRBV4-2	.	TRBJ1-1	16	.	TGTGCCAGCAGCCAAGAAGGCGGCGGCGCGCCCACTGAAGCTTTCTTT	CASSQEGGGAPTEAFF
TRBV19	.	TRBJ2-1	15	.	TGTGCCAGTAGTCTGGTGGGGAGCTCCTACAATGAGCAGTTCTTC	CASSLVGSSYNEQFF
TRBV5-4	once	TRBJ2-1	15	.	TGTGCCAGCACCCCGGGTGGCCTGGCTTACAATGAGCAGTTCTTC	CASTPGGLAYNEQFF
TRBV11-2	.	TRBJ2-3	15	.	TGTGCCAGCAGCTTAGAGGCACACAGCACAGATACGCAGTATTTT	CASSLEAHSTDTQYF
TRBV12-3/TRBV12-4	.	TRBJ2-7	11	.	TGTGCCAGCAGTTCAGACTACGAGCAGTACTTC	CASSSDYEQYF
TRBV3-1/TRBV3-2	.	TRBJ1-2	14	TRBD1	TGTGCCAGCAGCCAGGACAGGGGGAACTATGGCTACACCTTC	CASSQDRGNYGYTF
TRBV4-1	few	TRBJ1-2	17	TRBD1	TGCGCCAGCAGCCAAGTGGACAGGCCGGGGGTATACTATGGCTACACCTTC	CASSQVDRPGVYYGYTF
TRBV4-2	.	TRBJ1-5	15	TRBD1	TGTGCCAGCAGCCTATTGCAGGGGGTCAATCAGCCCCAGCATTTT	CASSLLQGVNQPQHF
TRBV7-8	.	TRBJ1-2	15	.	TGTGCCAGCAGCTTATTCGGCAGGGTTTTGGATGGCTACACCTTC	CASSLFGRVLDGYTF
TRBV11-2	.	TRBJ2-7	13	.	TGTGCCAGCAGCTCCCTGACTTGGCACGAGCAGTACTTC	CASSSLTWHEQYF
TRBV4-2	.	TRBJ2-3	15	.	TGTGCCAGCAGCCAAGACCACTACCAGGGTGCTACGCAGTATTTT	CASSQDHYQGATQYF
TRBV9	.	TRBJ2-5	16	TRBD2	TGTGCCAGCAGCCCCTACTTGGGGACTAGTCAAGAGACCCAGTACTTC	CASSPYLGTSQETQYF
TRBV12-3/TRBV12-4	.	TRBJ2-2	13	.	TGTGCCAGCAATATAGCGAACACCGGGGAGCTGTTTTTT	CASNIANTGELFF
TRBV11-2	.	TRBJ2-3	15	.	TGTGCCAGCAGGGTAGCGGGGACAGGCACAGATACGCAGTATTTT	CASRVAGTGTDTQYF
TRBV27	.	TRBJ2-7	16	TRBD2	TGTGCCAGCAGGACTAAAAGCGGGATAGATGCCTACGAGCAGTACTTC	CASRTKSGIDAYEQYF
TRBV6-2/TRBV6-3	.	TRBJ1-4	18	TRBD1	TGTGCCAGCAGTTGGGGACATACCGGGACAGCCGGGAATGAAAAACTGTTTTTT	CASSWGHTGTAGNEKLFF
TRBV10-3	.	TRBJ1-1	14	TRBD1	TGTGCCATCAGTTCGGGACAGGGGTACACTGAAGCTTTCTTT	CAISSGQGYTEAFF
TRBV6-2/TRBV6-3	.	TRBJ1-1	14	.	TGTGCCAGCAGTTATAGGACAAGCGGGACTGAAGCTTTCTTT	CASSYRTSGTEAFF
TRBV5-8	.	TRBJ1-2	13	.	TGTGCCAGCAGCTTGCGTGGGAGCTATGGCTACACCTTC	CASSLRGSYGYTF
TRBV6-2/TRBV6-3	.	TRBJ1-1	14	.	TGTGCCAGCAGTTACTTAGCGCAGAGGACTGAAGCTTTCTTT	CASSYLAQRTEAFF
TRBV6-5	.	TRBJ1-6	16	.	TGTGCCAGCAGTTCCCCAGCGGGCGCCTATAATTCACCCCTCCACTTT	CASSSPAGAYNSPLHF
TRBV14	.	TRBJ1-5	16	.	TGTGCCAGCAGCCAAGCCGACATCAATAGCAATCAGCCCCAGCATTTT	CASSQADINSNQPQHF
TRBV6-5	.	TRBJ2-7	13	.	TGTGCCAGCAGTTACTCTGGCAACGACGAGCAGTACTTC	CASSYSGNDEQYF
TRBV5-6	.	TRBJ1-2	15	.	TGTGCCAGCAGCAAGGGACTTAGTGGGCTCTATGGCTACACCTTC	CASSKGLSGLYGYTF
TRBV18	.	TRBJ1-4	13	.	TGTGCCAGCTCACCAAGAACAGATGAAAAACTGTTTTTT	CASSPRTDEKLFF
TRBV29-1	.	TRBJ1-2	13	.	TGCAGCGTTTTAGGAATGGGGGCGCACGGCTACACCTTC	CSVLGMGAHGYTF
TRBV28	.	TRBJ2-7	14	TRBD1	TGTGCCAGCAGTTCCCCACAGGGGGGTAACGAGCAGTACTTC	CASSSPQGGNEQYF
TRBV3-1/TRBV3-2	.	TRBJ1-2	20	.	TGTGCCAGCAGCCAACCTGCGGGGGGGCCACTCGTGGGTAGGGTCGATGGCTACACCTTC	CASSQPAGGPLVGRVDGYTF
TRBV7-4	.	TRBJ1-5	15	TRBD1	TGTGCCAGCAGCCCACAAGGACAGGGAAATCAGCCCCAGCATTTT	CASSPQGQGNQPQHF
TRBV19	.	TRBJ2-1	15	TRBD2	TGTGCCAGTAGTATCGGACTAGCGGTAGACAATGAGCAGTTCTTC	CASSIGLAVDNEQFF
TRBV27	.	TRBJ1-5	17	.	TGTGCCAGCAGTTTAAGTGGGACATTAGGAAGCAATCAGCCCCAGCATTTT	CASSLSGTLGSNQPQHF
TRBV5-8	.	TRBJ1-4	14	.	TGTGCCAGCAGCTTGATGGAGGCGAATGAAAAACTGTTTTTT	CASSLMEANEKLFF
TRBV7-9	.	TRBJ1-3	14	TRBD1	TGTGCCAGCAGCCCCCAGGGGGCTGGAAACACCATATATTTT	CASSPQGAGNTIYF
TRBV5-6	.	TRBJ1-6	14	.	TGTGCCAGCAGCTTGGGTGGGGGGGCTGCACCCCTCCACTTT	CASSLGGGAAPLHF
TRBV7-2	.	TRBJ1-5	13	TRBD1	TGTGCCAGCAGCCAGGACAGGAATCAGCCCCAGCATTTT	CASSQDRNQPQHF
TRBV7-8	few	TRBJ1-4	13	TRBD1	TGTGCCAGCAGCCCCGCCCCAGACAGGGTCGAGATTTTT	CASSPAPDRVEIF
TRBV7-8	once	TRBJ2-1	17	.	TGTGCCAGCAGCTTAAGGGTAGGGGGGGCTGCCTACAATGAGCAGTTCTTC	CASSLRVGGAAYNEQFF
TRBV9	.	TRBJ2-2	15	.	TGTGCCAGCAGCGTAGAGGGGATGGGGACCGGGGAGCTGTTTTTT	CASSVEGMGTGELFF
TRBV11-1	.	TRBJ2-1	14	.	TGTGCCAGCAGCTTAGGGGGGCTCTACAATGAGCAGTTCTTC	CASSLGGLYNEQFF
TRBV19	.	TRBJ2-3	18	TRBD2	TGTGCCAGTAGCCTGACTAGCGGGGGAGCGACCCCGTCAGATACGCAGTATTTT	CASSLTSGGATPSDTQYF
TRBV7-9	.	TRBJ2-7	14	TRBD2	TGTGCCAGCCATCAAAGCGGGGGAACCTACGAGCAGTACTTC	CASHQSGGTYEQYF
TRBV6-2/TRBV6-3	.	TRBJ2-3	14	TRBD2	TGTGCCAGCAGTCAGACTAGCGTTGGAGATACGCAGTATTTT	CASSQTSVGDTQYF
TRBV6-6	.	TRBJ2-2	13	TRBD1	TGTGCCAGCGGAACAGGGGACACCGGGGAGCTGTTTTTT	CASGTGDTGELFF